The entry that follows covers one T cell receptor beta chain sequence. The table came from immunoSEQ multiplex PCR; TCRdb's copy has only in-frame clones and leaves some out. The sample has about 130,000 clones; about four fifths are singletons. The CDR3 runs 15 residues. The J segment lost 3 bases and the V segment lost 2 bases, leaving 4 bases of the junction unmatched. Germline V gene sequence: CDR1 MNHNY, CDR2 SVGAGI (reference sequence). The data are from a study of radiation and T cells in renal cell carcinoma. Time point given: blood 2 weeks post-SBRT. Described treatment: 15 Gy SBRT to primary tumor, nephrectomy 4 weeks later.

The gene calls are TRBV6-6 and TRBJ2-5; 9 positions match TRBD1. This receptor was taken from a man aged 45-65 years with renal cell carcinoma. The source material was blood, sampled from a patient whose treatment included radiotherapy and nephrectomy. The CDR3 sequence: CASSYTWTGEETQYF. The CDR3 DNA is TGTGCCAGCAGTTACACCTGGACAGGGGAAGAGACCCAGTACTTC.